This TCR beta chain was identified in a study of blood T cell repertoires in COVID-19. Background on the study: The United States, Italy and Spain provided the acute and convalescent COVID-19 samples.

Cohort placement rested on clinical history that participants reported themselves. Source study methods: Reference gene primer amplification yielded estimated nucleated cell counts. The assay was immunoSEQ multiplex PCR, and TCRdb's table has in-frame clones only and misses some. The V and J calls and the clone size are those of that table, but D and trimming were determined from the DNA. Of over 200,000 clones in the sample, about 86% are singletons; the top ten hold approximately 3.3%. The CDR3 consists of 16 residues. With 0 bases removed from V and 6 bases from J, the gap between germline ends came to 17 bases. Germline V lookup: CDR1 LGHNA, CDR2 YSLEER.

V is TRBV4-3 and J is TRBJ1-2; D ambiguous. The sequencing input was PBMCs or T cells enriched from blood (not recorded which). The TCR originated in a woman aged 45-60 years in a cohort exposed to, infected with or recovered from COVID-19 (not recorded which). The CDR3 reads CASSQDLATFLDGYTF. Here the CDR3 DNA reads TGCGCCAGCAGCCAAGATTTGGCGACATTCTTAGATGGCTACACCTTC.